This T cell receptor beta chain was found in a study of T cell responses to AZD1222 COVID-19 vaccine. As regards this clone: No antigen is known for it.

Study conclusions and caveats: There were vaccine-associated CD4 TCRs across spike, dominant at 160-218 and 743-854. Clonal diversity may have been underestimated, and the donors were mostly white British, with more females than males.

The CDR3 loop spans 14 amino acids. V was clipped by 0 bases and J by 6 bases; unmatched bases: 6. Germline V gene lookup returns CDR1 SGDLS and CDR2 YYNGEE. The method was immunoSEQ multiplex PCR; TCRdb's version includes in-frame clones alone and lacks a portion of them. The sample consists of 150,000 or so clones, about nine tenths of them appearing once. The chain couples TRBV9 to TRBJ2-7; 7 bases align to TRBD2. The specimen was peripheral blood, collected on day 0 of AZD1222 vaccination. The sequence derives from an adult in good health. The CDR3 bases are TGTGCCAGCAGCGTAGGGATGGGGAGGGCCGAGCAGTACTTC. Protein product: CASSVGMGRAEQYF. Full variable domain (rest looked up from reference TRBV9 and TRBJ2-7): DSGVTQTPKHLITATGQRVTLRCSPRSGDLSVYWYQQSLDQGLQFLIQYYNGEERAKGNILERFSAQQFPDLHSELNLSSLELGDSALYFCASSVGMGRAEQYFGPGTRLTVT.